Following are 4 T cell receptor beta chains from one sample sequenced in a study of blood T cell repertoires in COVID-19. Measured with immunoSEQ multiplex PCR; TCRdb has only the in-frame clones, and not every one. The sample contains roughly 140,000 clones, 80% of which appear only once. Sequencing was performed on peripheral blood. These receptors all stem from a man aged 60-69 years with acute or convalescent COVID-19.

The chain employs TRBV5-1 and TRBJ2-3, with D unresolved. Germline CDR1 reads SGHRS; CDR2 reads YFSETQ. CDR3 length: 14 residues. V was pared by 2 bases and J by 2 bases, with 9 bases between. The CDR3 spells CASSFGGYTDTQYF. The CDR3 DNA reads TGCGCCAGCAGCTTCGGCGGATACACAGATACGCAGTATTTT.

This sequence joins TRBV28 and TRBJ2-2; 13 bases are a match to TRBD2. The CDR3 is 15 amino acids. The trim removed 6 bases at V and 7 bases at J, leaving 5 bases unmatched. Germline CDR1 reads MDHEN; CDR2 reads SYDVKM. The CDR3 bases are TGTGCCAGCAGCAGGACTAGCGGGAGAGGCGGGGAGCTGTTTTTT. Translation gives CASSRTSGRGGELFF.

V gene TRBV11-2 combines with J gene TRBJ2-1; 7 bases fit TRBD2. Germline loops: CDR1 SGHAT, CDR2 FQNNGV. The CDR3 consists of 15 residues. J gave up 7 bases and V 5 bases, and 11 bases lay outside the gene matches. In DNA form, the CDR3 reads TGTGCCAGCAGCCAAGACCTAGCGGCAAGGAATGAGCAGTTCTTC. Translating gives CASSQDLAARNEQFF.

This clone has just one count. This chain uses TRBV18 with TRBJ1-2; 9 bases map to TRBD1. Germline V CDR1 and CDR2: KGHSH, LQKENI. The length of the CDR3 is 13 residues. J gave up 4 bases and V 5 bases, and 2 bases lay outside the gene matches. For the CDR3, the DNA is TGTGCCAGCTCAGGACAGGGGAGCTATGGCTACACCTTC. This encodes CASSGQGSYGYTF.